The 10 T cell receptor beta chains given below trace back to one sample, sequenced in a study of metastatic and nonmetastatic thyroid tumors. TCRdb re-called the PCR reads via MiXCR. This table holds some 12,000 clones, around a quarter found once. Prior to thyroid surgery, none of the patients had received any treatment. The specimen sequenced was tumor tissue. The source of these receptors is a female donor with papillary thyroid cancer or a benign thyroid nodule (not recorded which). Some clones in this sample may be carry-over from other donors' samples.

The table lists this clone with a few counts. The chain recombines TRBV10-3 with TRBJ2-7; 9 bases match TRBD1. This CDR3 has 14 residues. Germline V lookup: CDR1 ENHRY, CDR2 SYGVKD. V was pared by 4 bases and J by 3 bases, with 4 bases of the junction left unmatched. CDR3: CAISAGTGYYEQYF. The CDR3 DNA reads TGTGCCATCAGTGCCGGGACAGGGTACTACGAGCAGTACTTC.

A note on this clone: One end of the junction is discordant with germline, which a read error may explain. The chain recombines TRBV12-3 or TRBV12-4 with TRBJ1-3; tentatively, D is TRBD1 (5 bases). The CDR3 spans 15 residues. The CDR3 nucleotides are TGTGCCTGCAGCCCCCGGTCAGGGTCTGGAAACCGCATATATTTT. The encoded protein is CACSPRSGSGNRIYF.

This clone has only one observation. At one boundary the junction diverges from the germline segment, which might be a read error. This chain joins TRBV19 and TRBJ1-1; D is unresolved. Germline lookup yields CDR1 LNHDA and CDR2 SQIVND (reference sequence). The CDR3 has 13 amino acids. CDR3 sequence reads: CASSERMNTEACF. CDR3 bases: TGTGCCAGTTCAGAAAGGATGAACACTGAAGCCTGCTTT.

This clone has a single count. At one boundary the junction diverges from the germline segment, which might be a read error. At the DNA level, this CDR3 is encoded by other sequences in the same sample as well. This chain uses TRBV5-1 with TRBJ2-7; D is undetermined. This CDR3 contains 14 residues. Germline CDR1 is SGHRS and CDR2 is YFSETQ. This chain's CDR3 is CASSLSVAAYEQYF. CDR3 bases: TGTGCCAGCAGCTTGTCCGTGGCGGCCTACGAGCAGTACTTC.

This chain joins TRBV29-1 and TRBJ1-4; TRBD1 might be the D (6 bases). Germline-derived CDR1 and CDR2 are SQVTM and ANQGSEA. V was clipped by 7 bases and J by 8 bases, with 14 bases between them. The CDR3 consists of 12 residues. As DNA, the CDR3 is TGCAGCGCAGGGGAGGGTTGGGAAAAACTGTTTTTT. As protein: CSAGEGWEKLFF.

This clone rates as large (0.1 to 1%). The chain joins TRBV28 to TRBJ1-2; 7 bases map to TRBD1. CDR1 MDHEN and CDR2 SYDVKM come from the germline V gene. Trimming cost V 2 bases and J 2 bases; bases outside gene matches: 11. The CDR3 spans 17 residues. The CDR3 DNA follows: TGTGCCAGCAGTTTAGGACGGACAGGCCAGATAAACTATGGCTACACCTTC. This encodes CASSLGRTGQINYGYTF.

CDR3 in amino acids: CASSLYENTEAFF. In DNA form, the CDR3 reads TGTGCCAGCAGCTTATACGAGAACACTGAAGCTTTCTTT. The chain recombines TRBV7-2 with TRBJ1-1, with D unresolved. V gave up 2 bases and J gave up 1 base, with 5 bases separating them. The germline V gene has CDR1 SGHTA and CDR2 FQGNSA. The CDR3 totals 13 residues.

The gene calls are TRBV7-9 and TRBJ1-2; D is undetermined. Germline loops: CDR1 SEHNR, CDR2 FQNEAQ (reference sequence). The germline V and J ends were trimmed by 0 bases and 4 bases, with 6 bases remaining between them. This CDR3 has 13 amino acids. The CDR3 DNA sequence: TGTGCCAGCAGCTTAGCTATAGGCTATGGCTACACCTTC. It yields the protein CASSLAIGYGYTF.

V gene TRBV11-2 combines with J gene TRBJ2-3, with 7 bases fitting TRBD1. The CDR3 contains 15 residues. Germline V gene data show CDR1 as SGHAT and CDR2 as FQNNGV. J lost 2 bases, V lost 4 bases, and 6 bases had no gene match. CDR3: CASSSTGTTTDTQYF. DNA of the CDR3: TGTGCCAGCAGCTCGACAGGGACGACCACAGATACGCAGTATTTT. Looking up the rest from reference TRBV11-2 and TRBJ2-3 gives the full variable domain: EAGVAQSPRYKIIEKRQSVAFWCNPISGHATLYWYQQILGQGPKLLIQFQNNGVVDDSQLPKDRFSAERLKGVDSTLKIQPAKLEDSAVYLCASSSTGTTTDTQYFGPGTRLTVL.

This clone is large (0.1 to 1%) within its sample. V is TRBV28 and J is TRBJ1-2; TRBD1 matches at 7 bases. The CDR3 totals 17 residues. With 5 bases clipped from V and 2 bases from J, the junction kept 14 bases outside the gene matches. Germline loops: CDR1 MDHEN, CDR2 SYDVKM. CDR3 loop: CASSLSWLDRRNYGYTF. The CDR3 DNA is TGTGCCAGCAGTCTCTCGTGGCTGGACAGGCGAAACTATGGCTACACCTTC.